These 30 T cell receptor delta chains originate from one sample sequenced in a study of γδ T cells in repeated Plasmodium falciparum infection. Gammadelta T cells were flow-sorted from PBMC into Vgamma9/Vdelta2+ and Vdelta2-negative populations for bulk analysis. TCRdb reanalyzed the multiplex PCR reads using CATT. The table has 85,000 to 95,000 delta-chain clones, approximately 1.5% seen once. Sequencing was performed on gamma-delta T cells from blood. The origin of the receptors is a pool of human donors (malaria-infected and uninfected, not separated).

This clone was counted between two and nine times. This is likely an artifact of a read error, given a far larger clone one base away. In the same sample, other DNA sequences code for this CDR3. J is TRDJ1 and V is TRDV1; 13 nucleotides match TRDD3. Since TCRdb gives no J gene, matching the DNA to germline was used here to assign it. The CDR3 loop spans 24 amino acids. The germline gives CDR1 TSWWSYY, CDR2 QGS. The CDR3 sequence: CALGELVPSYKLASTGGYALTLIF. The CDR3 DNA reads TGCGCTCTTGGGGAACTAGTCCCTAGCTATAAGCTAGCATCGACTGGGGGATACGCTTTAACACTCATCTTT.

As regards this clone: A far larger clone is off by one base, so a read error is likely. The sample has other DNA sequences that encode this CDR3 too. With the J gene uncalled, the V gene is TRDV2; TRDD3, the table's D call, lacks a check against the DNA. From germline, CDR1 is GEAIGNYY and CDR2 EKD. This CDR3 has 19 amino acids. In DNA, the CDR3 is TGTGCCTGTGACACTTTAGACTGGGGGATAACCAATTTGACAGCACAACTCTTCTTC. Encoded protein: CACDTLDWGITNLTAQLFF.

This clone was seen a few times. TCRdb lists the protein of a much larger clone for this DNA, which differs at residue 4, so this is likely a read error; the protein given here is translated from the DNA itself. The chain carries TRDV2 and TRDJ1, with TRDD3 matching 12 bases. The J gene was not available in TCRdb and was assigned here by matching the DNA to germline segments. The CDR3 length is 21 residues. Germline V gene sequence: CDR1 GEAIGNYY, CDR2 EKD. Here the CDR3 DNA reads TGTGCCTGTGTCACCGAATGCACTGGGGGATACAACGGAGGGTACACCGATAAACTCATCTTT. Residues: CACVTECTGGYNGGYTDKLIF.

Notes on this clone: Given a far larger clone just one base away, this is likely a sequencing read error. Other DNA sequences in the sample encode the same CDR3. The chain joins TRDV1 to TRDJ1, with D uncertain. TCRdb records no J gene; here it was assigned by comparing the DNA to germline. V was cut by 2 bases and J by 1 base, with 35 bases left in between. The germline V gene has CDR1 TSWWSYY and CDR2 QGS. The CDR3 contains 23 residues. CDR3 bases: TGTGCTCTTGGGGAATATCTTTCCCCGATTAGGAAACTCACTCTAGGGGTCACCGATAAACTCATCTTT. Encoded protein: CALGEYLSPIRKLTLGVTDKLIF.

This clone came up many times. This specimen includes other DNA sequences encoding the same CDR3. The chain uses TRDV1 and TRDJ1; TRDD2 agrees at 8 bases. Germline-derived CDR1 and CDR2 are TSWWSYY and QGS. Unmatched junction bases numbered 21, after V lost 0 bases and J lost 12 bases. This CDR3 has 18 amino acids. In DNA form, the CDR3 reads TGTGCTCTTGGGGAACTACTTCCTACGGGGACTTCCCTCGATAAGGTCATCTTT. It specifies CALGELLPTGTSLDKVIF.

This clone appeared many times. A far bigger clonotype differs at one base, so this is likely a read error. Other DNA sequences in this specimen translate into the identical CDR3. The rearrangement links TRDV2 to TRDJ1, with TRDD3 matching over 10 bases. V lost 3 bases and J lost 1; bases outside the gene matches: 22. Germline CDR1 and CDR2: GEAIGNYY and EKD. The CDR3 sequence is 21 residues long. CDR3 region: CACDAYWGMTSGAGGTDKLIF. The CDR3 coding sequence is TGTGCCTGTGACGCGTACTGGGGGATGACTTCGGGTGCGGGCGGCACCGATAAACTCATCTTT.

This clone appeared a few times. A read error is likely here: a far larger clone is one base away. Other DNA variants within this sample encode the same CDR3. The DNA of the CDR3 is TGTGCCTTTAGGATGAGAATGGACCGGCCTACGGGGATTCGGTACACTGATAAACTCATCTTT. It translates to CAFRMRMDRPTGIRYTDKLIF. This sequence joins TRDV3 and TRDJ1, with D possibly TRDD3 on 6 matching bases. TCRdb does not report a J gene; here it was assigned by matching the DNA to germline references. Germline V gene data show CDR1 as TVYSNPD and CDR2 as GDNSRS (reference sequence). The CDR3 consists of 21 residues.

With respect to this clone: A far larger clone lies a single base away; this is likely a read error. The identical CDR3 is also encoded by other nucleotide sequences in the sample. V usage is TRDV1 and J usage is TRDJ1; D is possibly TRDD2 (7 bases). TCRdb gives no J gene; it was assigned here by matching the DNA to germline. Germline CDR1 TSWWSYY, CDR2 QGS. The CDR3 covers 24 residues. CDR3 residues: CALGELNLSYLLHYPPSYTDKLIF. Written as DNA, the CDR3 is TGTGCTCTGGGGGAACTCAATCTTTCCTACTTACTCCATTACCCCCCCTCGTACACCGATAAACTCATCTTT.

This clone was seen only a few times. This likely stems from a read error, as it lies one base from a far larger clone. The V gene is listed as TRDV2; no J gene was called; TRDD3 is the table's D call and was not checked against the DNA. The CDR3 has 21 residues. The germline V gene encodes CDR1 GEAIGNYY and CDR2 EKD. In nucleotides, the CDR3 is TGTGCCTGTGCCGGAACGAGCCTTCATCCTTGGGGGATACGGGGGACCGATAAACTCATCTTC. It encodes CACAGTSLHPWGIRGTDKLIF.

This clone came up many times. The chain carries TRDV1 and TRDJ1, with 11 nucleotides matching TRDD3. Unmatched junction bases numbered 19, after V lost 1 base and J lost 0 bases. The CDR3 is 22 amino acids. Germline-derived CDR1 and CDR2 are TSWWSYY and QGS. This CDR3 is CALGERPTSGGYSAGYTDKLIF. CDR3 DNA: TGTGCTCTTGGGGAACGACCTACCTCTGGGGGATACTCCGCTGGGTACACCGATAAACTCATCTTT.

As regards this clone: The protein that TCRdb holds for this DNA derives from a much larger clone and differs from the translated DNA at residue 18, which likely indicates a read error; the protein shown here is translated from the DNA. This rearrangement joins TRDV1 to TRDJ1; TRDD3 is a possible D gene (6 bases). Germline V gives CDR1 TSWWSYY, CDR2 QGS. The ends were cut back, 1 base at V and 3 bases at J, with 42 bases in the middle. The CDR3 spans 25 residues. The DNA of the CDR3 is TGTGCTCTTGGGGAACCCTCTTGGCGAGCCCCTGCGGACAGAGTTTTGGGGGGTACATCCGATAAACTCATCTTT. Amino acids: CALGEPSWRAPADRVLGGTSDKLIF.

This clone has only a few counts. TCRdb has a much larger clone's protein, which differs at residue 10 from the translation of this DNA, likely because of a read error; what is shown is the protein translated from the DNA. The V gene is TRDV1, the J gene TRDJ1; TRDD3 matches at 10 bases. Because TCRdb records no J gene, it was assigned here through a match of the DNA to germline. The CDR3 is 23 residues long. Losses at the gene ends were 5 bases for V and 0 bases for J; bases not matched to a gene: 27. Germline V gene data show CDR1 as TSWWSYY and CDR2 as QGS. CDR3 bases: TGTGCTCTTGGGAAAGGGTCCTACGAACCGACTGGGGGATTCTACCTGTACACCGATAAACTCATCTTT. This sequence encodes CALGKGSYEPTGGFYLYTDKLIF.

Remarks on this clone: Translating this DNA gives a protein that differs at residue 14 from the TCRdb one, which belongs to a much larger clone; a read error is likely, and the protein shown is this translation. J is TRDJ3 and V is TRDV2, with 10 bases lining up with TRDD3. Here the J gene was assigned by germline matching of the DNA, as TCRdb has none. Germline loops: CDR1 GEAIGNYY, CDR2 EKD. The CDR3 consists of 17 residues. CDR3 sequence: CACDDTGGSWDTRRMFF. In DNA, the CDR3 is TGTGCCTGTGACGATACTGGGGGATCCTGGGACACCCGACGGATGTTTTTC.

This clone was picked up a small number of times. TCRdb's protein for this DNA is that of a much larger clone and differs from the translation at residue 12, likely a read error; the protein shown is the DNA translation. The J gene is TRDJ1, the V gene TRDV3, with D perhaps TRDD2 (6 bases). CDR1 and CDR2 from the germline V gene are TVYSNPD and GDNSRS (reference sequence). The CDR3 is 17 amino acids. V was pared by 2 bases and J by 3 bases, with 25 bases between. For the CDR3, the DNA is TGTGCCTTTTCCTACGGAGGGATCCGAACTTACGCCGATAAACTCATCTTT. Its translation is CAFSYGGIRTYADKLIF.

The CDR3 region is CALGEQNPRYWGIGADKLIF. CDR3 nucleotides: TGTGCTCTTGGGGAACAGAATCCCCGATACTGGGGGATAGGGGCCGATAAACTCATCTTT. V usage is TRDV1 and J usage is TRDJ1, with 11 bases that match TRDD3. The J gene was not available in TCRdb and was assigned here by matching the DNA to germline segments. CDR1 TSWWSYY and CDR2 QGS come from the germline V gene. CDR3 length: 20 amino acids. Germline trimming cut 1 base from V and 3 bases from J; bases unmatched to any gene: 16.

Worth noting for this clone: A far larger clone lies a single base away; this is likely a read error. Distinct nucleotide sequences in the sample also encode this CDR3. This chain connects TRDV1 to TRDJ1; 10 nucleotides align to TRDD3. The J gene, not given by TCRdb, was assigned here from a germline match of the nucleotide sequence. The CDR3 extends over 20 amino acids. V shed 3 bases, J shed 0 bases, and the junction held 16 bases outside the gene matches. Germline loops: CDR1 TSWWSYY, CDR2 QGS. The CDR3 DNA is TGTGCTCTTGGGGACCAGTTTCCTGCATGGGGGATACATTACACCGATAAACTCATCTTT. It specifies CALGDQFPAWGIHYTDKLIF.

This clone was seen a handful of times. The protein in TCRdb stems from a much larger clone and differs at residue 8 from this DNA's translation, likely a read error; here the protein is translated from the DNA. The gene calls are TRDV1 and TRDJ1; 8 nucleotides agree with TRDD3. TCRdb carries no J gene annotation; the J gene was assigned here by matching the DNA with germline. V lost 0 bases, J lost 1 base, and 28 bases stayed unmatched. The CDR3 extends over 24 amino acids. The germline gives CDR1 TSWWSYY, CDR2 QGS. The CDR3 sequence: CALGELRAFTWAGWGYRLTDKLIF. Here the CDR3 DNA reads TGTGCTCTTGGGGAACTTAGAGCCTTCACCTGGGCAGGATGGGGATACAGGCTCACCGATAAACTCATCTTT.

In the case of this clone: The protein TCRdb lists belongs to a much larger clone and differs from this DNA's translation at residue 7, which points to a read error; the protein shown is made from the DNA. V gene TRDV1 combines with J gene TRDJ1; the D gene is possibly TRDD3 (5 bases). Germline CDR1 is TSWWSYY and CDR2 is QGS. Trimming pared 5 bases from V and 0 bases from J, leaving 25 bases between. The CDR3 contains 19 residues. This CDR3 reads CALGPFRMAIGGYTDKLIF. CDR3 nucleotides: TGTGCTCTTGGGCCGTTTAGGATGGCGATAGGGGGGTACACCGATAAACTCATCTTT.

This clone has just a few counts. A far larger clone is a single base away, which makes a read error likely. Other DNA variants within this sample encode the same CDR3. CDR3 in amino acids: CACDPVGTSTGGPSSWDTRQMFF. The CDR3 DNA reads as TGTGCCTGTGACCCGGTTGGGACCAGTACTGGGGGACCCAGCTCCTGGGACACCCGACAGATGTTCTTC. Here the V gene is TRDV2, but the J gene went uncalled; TRDD3, the D gene given by the table, was not confirmed from the DNA. Germline V gene data show CDR1 as GEAIGNYY and CDR2 as EKD. The CDR3 has 23 residues.

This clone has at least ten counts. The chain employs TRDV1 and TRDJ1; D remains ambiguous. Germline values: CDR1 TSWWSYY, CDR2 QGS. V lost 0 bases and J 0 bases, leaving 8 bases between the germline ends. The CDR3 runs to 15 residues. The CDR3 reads CALGELCPYTDKLIF. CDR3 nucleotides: TGTGCTCTTGGGGAACTCTGTCCGTACACCGATAAACTCATCTTT.

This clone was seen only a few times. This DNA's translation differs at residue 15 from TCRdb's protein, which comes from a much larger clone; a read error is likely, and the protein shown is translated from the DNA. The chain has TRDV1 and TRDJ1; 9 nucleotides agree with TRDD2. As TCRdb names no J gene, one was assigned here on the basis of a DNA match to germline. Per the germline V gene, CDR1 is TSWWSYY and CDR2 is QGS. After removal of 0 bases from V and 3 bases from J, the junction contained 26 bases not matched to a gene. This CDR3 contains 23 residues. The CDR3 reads CALGELPPSYKAPIGKVSDKLIF. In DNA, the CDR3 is TGTGCTCTTGGGGAACTCCCCCCTTCCTACAAGGCCCCGATCGGGAAGGTTTCCGATAAACTCATCTTT.

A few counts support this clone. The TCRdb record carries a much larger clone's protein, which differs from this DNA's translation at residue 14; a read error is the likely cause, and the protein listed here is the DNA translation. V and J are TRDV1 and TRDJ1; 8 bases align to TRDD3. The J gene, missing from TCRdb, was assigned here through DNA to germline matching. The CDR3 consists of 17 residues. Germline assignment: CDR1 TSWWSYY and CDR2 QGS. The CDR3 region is CALGELSGIPFTDELIF. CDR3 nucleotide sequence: TGTGCTCTTGGGGAACTTTCGGGGATACCCTTCACCGATGAACTCATCTTT.

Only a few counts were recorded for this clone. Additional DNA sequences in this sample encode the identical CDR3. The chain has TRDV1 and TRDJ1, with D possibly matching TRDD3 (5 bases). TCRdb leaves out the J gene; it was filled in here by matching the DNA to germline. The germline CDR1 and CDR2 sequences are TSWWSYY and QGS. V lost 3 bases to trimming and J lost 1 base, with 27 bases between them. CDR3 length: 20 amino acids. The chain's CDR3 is CALGENSGPSSGVLTDKLIF. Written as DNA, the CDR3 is TGTGCTCTTGGGGAGAACAGCGGGCCATCCTCGGGGGTTCTCACCGATAAACTCATCTTT.

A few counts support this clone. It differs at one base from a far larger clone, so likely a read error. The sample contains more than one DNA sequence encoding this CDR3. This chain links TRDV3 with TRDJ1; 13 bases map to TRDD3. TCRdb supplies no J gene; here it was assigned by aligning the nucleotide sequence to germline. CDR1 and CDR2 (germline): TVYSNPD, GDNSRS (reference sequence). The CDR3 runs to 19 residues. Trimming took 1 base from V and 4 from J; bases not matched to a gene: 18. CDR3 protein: CAFITTGDWGIRYGDKLIF. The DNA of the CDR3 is TGTGCCTTTATTACTACAGGGGACTGGGGGATACGCTACGGCGATAAACTCATCTTT.

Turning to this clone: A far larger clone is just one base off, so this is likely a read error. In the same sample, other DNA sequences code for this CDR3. The CDR3 bases are TGTGCTTGTGACACCGTTCAAGGGGCTAAAAATTTCCAGGGCGAGGGCGATAAACTCATCTTT. This codes for CACDTVQGAKNFQGEGDKLIF. The chain couples TRDV2 to TRDJ1; no definite D call. TCRdb leaves out the J gene; it was filled in here by matching the DNA to germline. This CDR3 comprises 21 residues. The germline V gene encodes CDR1 GEAIGNYY and CDR2 EKD.

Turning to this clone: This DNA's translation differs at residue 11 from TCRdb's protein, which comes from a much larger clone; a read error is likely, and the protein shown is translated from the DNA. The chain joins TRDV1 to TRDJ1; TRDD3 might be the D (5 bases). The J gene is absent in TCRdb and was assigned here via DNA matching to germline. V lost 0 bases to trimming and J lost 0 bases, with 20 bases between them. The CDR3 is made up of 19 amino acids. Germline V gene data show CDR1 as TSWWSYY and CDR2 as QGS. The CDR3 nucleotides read TGTGCTCTTGGGGAACTAATTACGTACTGGACCCCGTACACCGATAAACTCATCTTT. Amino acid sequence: CALGELITYWTPYTDKLIF.

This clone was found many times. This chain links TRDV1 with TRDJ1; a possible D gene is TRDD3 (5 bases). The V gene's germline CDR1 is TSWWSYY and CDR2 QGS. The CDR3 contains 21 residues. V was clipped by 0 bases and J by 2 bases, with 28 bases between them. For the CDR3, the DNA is TGTGCTCTTGGGGAACTTGACCTGAAGAGATGGGGCCCTAAAGAGACCGATAAACTCATCTTT. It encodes CALGELDLKRWGPKETDKLIF.

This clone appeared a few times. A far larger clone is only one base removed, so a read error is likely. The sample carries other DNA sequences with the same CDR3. CDR3 protein: CALGETKPPRYWGCATDKLIF. CDR3 sequence (DNA): TGTGCCCTTGGGGAAACCAAACCACCCCGGTACTGGGGATGCGCCACCGATAAACTCATCTTT. This chain uses TRDV1 with TRDJ1; TRDD3 agrees at 7 bases. TCRdb lists no J gene, so it was determined here by aligning the DNA to germline. CDR3 size: 21 residues. CDR1 is TSWWSYY and CDR2 is QGS in the germline V gene.

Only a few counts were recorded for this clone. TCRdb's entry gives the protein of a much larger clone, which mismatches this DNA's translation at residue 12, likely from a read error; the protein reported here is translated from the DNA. CDR3 region: CALGEPYWGIRQGDKLIF. The CDR3 DNA follows: TGTGCTCTTGGGGAACCGTACTGGGGGATACGCCAGGGCGATAAACTCATCTTT. The chain recombines TRDV1 with TRDJ1; TRDD3 matches at 13 bases. No J gene was available from TCRdb, and it was assigned here by a germline match of the DNA. V lost 1 base to trimming and J lost 4 bases; unmatched junction nucleotides: 9. Germline V gives CDR1 TSWWSYY, CDR2 QGS. This CDR3 comprises 18 residues.

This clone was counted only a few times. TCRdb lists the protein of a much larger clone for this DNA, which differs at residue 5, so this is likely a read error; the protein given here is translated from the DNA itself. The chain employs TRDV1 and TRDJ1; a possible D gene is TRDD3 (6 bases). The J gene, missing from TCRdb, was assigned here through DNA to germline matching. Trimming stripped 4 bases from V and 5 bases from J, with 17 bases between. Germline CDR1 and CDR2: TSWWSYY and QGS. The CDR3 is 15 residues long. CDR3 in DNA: TGTGCTCTTGGGGGATTTCTCTGGGGACAAGATAAACTCATCTTT. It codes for CALGGFLWGQDKLIF.